A selection of T cell receptor beta chains follows, all from one sample in a study of blood T cell repertoires in COVID-19. The data were produced by immunoSEQ multiplex PCR, yet TCRdb's version contains in-frame clones alone and is incomplete. The sample lists 5,700 or so clones; roughly 80% were seen once. Sequenced: peripheral blood. These receptors came from a human donor with active COVID-19. The donor label of this sample is uncertain. CDR3s include the opening cysteine and the closing phenylalanine or tryptophan. Where a row states a size, it is once, few, many or the class of an expanded clone; other rows omit it.

CDR3 protein	V gene	clone size	CDR3 length
CAGNRGLEQYF	TRBV2	large	11
CASSLAGGSTDTQYF	TRBV7-3	NA	15
CASSLSSQGRTYGYTF	TRBV27	NA	16
CASSDSRSGANVLTF	TRBV6-4	NA	15
CASRLKAPGLANNEQFF	TRBV27	once	17
CASSPRLSRMETQYF	TRBV5-4	NA	15
CASSSDRYQETQYF	TRBV28	NA	14
CASSWLTSGRAFTDTQYF	TRBV5-1	NA	18
CASSLGWGANYNEQFF	TRBV11-2	NA	16
CASSLSDRGRSPLHF	TRBV5-1	few	15
CASSTTTGTYEQYF	TRBV27	NA	14
CASSRAKESNQPQHF	TRBV6-5	NA	15
CASSLALRGATYNEQFF	TRBV7-2	once	17
CASARDSYGYTF	TRBV10-2	NA	12
CASSSELGTSGESTDTQYF	TRBV28	medium-sized	19
CASSLGANQPQHF	TRBV5-1	NA	13
CASSAGLAGYNEQFF	TRBV4-3	NA	15
CASSARRGRYSNQPQHF	TRBV7-6	NA	17
CASSTGTGGYTF	TRBV12-3/TRBV12-4	NA	12
CAWSSKTSGGTDTQYF	TRBV30	NA	16
CASSAGLVYNEQFF	TRBV2	NA	14
CASSFGRGNEQFF	TRBV5-1	NA	13
CASSLFRVAGGLDTQYF	TRBV27	NA	17